Shown below are 17 T cell receptor beta chains from a single sample sequenced in a study of blood T cell repertoires in COVID-19. Measured with immunoSEQ multiplex PCR; TCRdb has only the in-frame clones, and not every one. The sample lists 250,000 to 300,000 clones, approximately 90% occurring once. Specimen: peripheral blood. The receptors stem from a woman between 55 and 75 years old with acute or convalescent COVID-19.

J is TRBJ2-3 and V is TRBV2, with a tentative D call TRBD1 (7 bases). The CDR3 is 17 residues long. Germline-derived CDR1 and CDR2 are SNHLY and FYNNEI. The germline V and J ends were trimmed by 4 bases and 0 bases, with 17 bases remaining between them. CDR3 DNA sequence: TGTGCCAGCAGTGCGGGCGGGACAGCACGAAGCACAGATACGCAGTATTTT. It codes for CASSAGGTARSTDTQYF.

The rearrangement joins TRBV6-5 to TRBJ1-1, with 7 nucleotides matching TRBD1. The V segment lost 2 bases and the J segment 4 bases; nucleotides outside the gene matches: 4. CDR1 is MNHEY, CDR2 SVGAGI, per germline. The CDR3 spans 14 residues. The CDR3, as DNA: TGTGCCAGCAGTTACCGGGACAGTAGCACTGAAGCTTTCTTT. This gives the protein CASSYRDSSTEAFF.

This sequence joins TRBV28 and TRBJ2-7; 9 bases match TRBD1. From germline, CDR1 is MDHEN and CDR2 SYDVKM. This CDR3 region has 14 residues. V trimming: 7 bases; J trimming: 9 bases; junction bases outside the gene matches: 13. DNA of the CDR3: TGTGCCAGCAAAAGGACAGGGGACCAGTTTGGGCAGTACTTC. This translates into CASKRTGDQFGQYF.

The V gene is TRBV11-2, the J gene TRBJ1-2; possibly TRBD1 for D (5 bases). V was cut by 0 bases and J by 3 bases, with 8 bases left in between. This CDR3 is built from 14 residues. Germline V lookup: CDR1 SGHAT, CDR2 FQNNGV. In DNA form, the CDR3 reads TGTGCCAGCAGCTTAGATCCGGGGGACTATGGCTACACCTTC. Its protein product is CASSLDPGDYGYTF.

The gene calls are TRBV4-3 and TRBJ2-1, with 9 bases that match TRBD1. The CDR3 is 14 amino acids. V shed 4 bases and J 6 bases; nucleotides not matched to a gene: 4. Germline V gene sequence: CDR1 LGHNA, CDR2 YSLEER. CDR3 nucleotides: TGCGCCAGCAGCCCGCCGGACAGGGGCAATGAGCAGTTCTTC. Protein product: CASSPPDRGNEQFF.

The rearrangement joins TRBV7-2 to TRBJ1-1; 9 bases match TRBD1. Germline CDR1 SGHTA, CDR2 FQGNSA. The CDR3 sequence is 14 residues long. Trimming removed 4 bases from V and 5 bases from J; junction bases left unmatched: 5. CDR3 coding DNA: TGTGCCAGCAGCTCACAGGGGGCGATGACTGAAGCTTTCTTT. This codes for CASSSQGAMTEAFF.

The V gene is TRBV7-2, the J gene TRBJ2-3, with 7 bases identical to TRBD2. V was clipped by 0 bases and J by 0 bases; unmatched bases: 3. Germline V CDR1 and CDR2: SGHTA, FQGNSA. CDR3 length: 16 amino acids. The chain's CDR3 is CASSLAGSGSTDTQYF. The CDR3 bases are TGTGCCAGCAGCTTAGCCGGTAGCGGGAGCACAGATACGCAGTATTTT. Full variable domain (rest looked up from reference TRBV7-2 and TRBJ2-3): GAGVSQSPSNKVTEKGKDVELRCDPISGHTALYWYRQSLGQGLEFLIYFQGNSAPDKSGLPSDRFSAERTGGSVSTLTIQRTQQEDSAVYLCASSLAGSGSTDTQYFGPGTRLTVL.

The chain recombines TRBV7-8 with TRBJ1-1; TRBD1 might be the D (5 bases). The CDR3 loop spans 15 amino acids. Trimming shortened V by 5 bases and J by 0 bases, and 13 bases separated the two germline ends. CDR1 and CDR2 (germline): SGHVS, FQNEAQ. This chain's CDR3 is CASSPRQIMNTEAFF. In DNA, the CDR3 is TGTGCCAGCAGCCCACGACAGATCATGAACACTGAAGCTTTCTTT.

The rearrangement uses TRBV28 and TRBJ2-1; 7 nucleotides agree with TRBD1. Germline V gene data show CDR1 as MDHEN and CDR2 as SYDVKM. Trimming removed 8 bases from V and 10 bases from J; junction bases left unmatched: 17. CDR3 length: 15 amino acids. The CDR3 protein is CASPPRAGGGQEQFF. In DNA form, the CDR3 reads TGTGCCAGCCCGCCGCGGGCAGGGGGTGGCCAAGAGCAGTTCTTC.

The chain links TRBV25-1 to TRBJ2-2; D gene ambiguous. Trimming took 5 bases from V and 5 from J, leaving 15 bases between them. The length of the CDR3 is 15 residues. The germline V gene encodes CDR1 MGHDK and CDR2 SYGVNS. In DNA form, the CDR3 reads TGTGCCAGCAGTTTGCGAGCTAGTGGGACCGGGGAGCTGTTTTTT. It encodes CASSLRASGTGELFF.

This clone was picked up one time. The chain combines TRBV19 with TRBJ1-1; D not certain. This CDR3 spans 14 amino acids. Germline V gives CDR1 LNHDA, CDR2 SQIVND (reference sequence). Deletions cut 3 bases from V and 2 bases from J, with 10 bases between. The CDR3 sequence is CASSIPAINTEAFF. CDR3 coding DNA: TGTGCCAGTAGTATCCCCGCGATTAACACTGAAGCTTTCTTT.

V is TRBV21-1 and J is TRBJ1-2; no DNA check was done on the table's D call, TRBD1. TRBV21-1 is listed as a pseudogene. CDR3 length: 15 amino acids. The CDR3 sequence: CASLTGQGMDYGYTF. CDR3 nucleotide sequence: TGTGCCAGCCTAACGGGACAGGGAATGGACTATGGCTACACCTTC.

The rearrangement joins TRBV3-1 (or the pseudogene TRBV3-2) to TRBJ1-1; D is unclear. Trimming took 6 bases from V and 4 from J, leaving 12 bases between them. The CDR3 sequence is 13 residues long. The germline V gene has CDR1 LGHDT and CDR2 YNNKEL (reference sequence). The CDR3 sequence is CASRRGASTEAFF. The DNA of the CDR3 is TGTGCCAGCAGACGGGGAGCGAGCACTGAAGCTTTCTTT.

This rearrangement joins TRBV5-4 to TRBJ2-3; 7 bases match TRBD1. CDR1 and CDR2 from the germline V gene are SGHNT and YYREEE (reference sequence). The V and J ends lost 4 bases and 2 bases, in that order; junction bases with no gene match: 4. This CDR3 is 14 amino acids long. CDR3 in amino acids: CASSPGQYTDTQYF. In DNA form, the CDR3 reads TGTGCCAGCAGCCCGGGACAGTACACAGATACGCAGTATTTT. Full variable domain (outside the CDR3, taken from reference TRBV5-4 and TRBJ2-3): ETGVTQSPTHLIKTRGQQVTLRCSSQSGHNTVSWYQQALGQGPQFIFQYYREEENGRGNFPPRFSGLQFPNYSSELNVNALELDDSALYLCASSPGQYTDTQYFGPGTRLTVL.

This clone was counted a few times. J is TRBJ2-1 and V is TRBV7-3; the D gene is possibly TRBD2 (6 bases). Trimming cost V 2 bases and J 1 base, with 15 bases left between them. From germline, CDR1 is SGHTA and CDR2 FQGTGA. The CDR3 spans 17 residues. The CDR3 coding sequence is TGTGCCAGCAGCTTAGGGGCGGGACTTGGGTCCTACAATGAGCAGTTCTTC. Translating gives CASSLGAGLGSYNEQFF.

The chain recombines TRBV24-1 with TRBJ1-1; D is perhaps TRBD1 (5 bases). V was shortened by 9 bases and J by 1 base, with 8 bases between the two germline ends. The CDR3 length is 12 residues. Germline-derived CDR1 and CDR2 are KGHDR and SFDVKD. The CDR3 nucleotides read TGTGCCACCGGAGACAGGAACACTGAAGCTTTCTTT. This encodes CATGDRNTEAFF.

This clone came up once. The chain carries TRBV6-2 or TRBV6-3 and TRBJ2-1, with 13 nucleotides matching TRBD2. The J segment lost 4 bases and the V segment lost 0 bases, leaving 3 bases of the junction unmatched. The CDR3 sequence is 17 residues long. The germline CDR1 and CDR2 sequences are MNHEY and SVGEGT. The CDR3 reads CASSYSMGLAGYNEQFF. The CDR3 DNA reads TGTGCCAGCAGTTACTCGATGGGACTAGCGGGGTACAATGAGCAGTTCTTC.